The sequence of this T cell receptor beta chain was determined in a study of blood T cell repertoires in COVID-19. Study-wide context: Donors in the United States, Italy and Spain gave samples during acute or convalescent COVID-19.

V lost 2 bases to trimming and J lost 8 bases, with 25 bases between them. Germline CDR1 MDHEN, CDR2 SYDVKM. The CDR3 runs 18 residues. Sequenced by immunoSEQ multiplex PCR; TCRdb stores in-frame clones only, minus some. Of about 100,000 clones detected, around 85% appear once; the ten largest clones hold about an eighth. A single count supports this clone. The material sequenced was peripheral blood. This receptor was taken from a man in his fifties with active or convalescent COVID-19. The chain is built from TRBV28 and TRBJ2-1, with D possibly matching TRBD1 (6 bases). The CDR3: CASSLVGGSGAPDYEQFF. CDR3 nucleotides: TGTGCCAGCAGTTTAGTTGGTGGGTCAGGGGCCCCGGACTATGAGCAGTTCTTC.